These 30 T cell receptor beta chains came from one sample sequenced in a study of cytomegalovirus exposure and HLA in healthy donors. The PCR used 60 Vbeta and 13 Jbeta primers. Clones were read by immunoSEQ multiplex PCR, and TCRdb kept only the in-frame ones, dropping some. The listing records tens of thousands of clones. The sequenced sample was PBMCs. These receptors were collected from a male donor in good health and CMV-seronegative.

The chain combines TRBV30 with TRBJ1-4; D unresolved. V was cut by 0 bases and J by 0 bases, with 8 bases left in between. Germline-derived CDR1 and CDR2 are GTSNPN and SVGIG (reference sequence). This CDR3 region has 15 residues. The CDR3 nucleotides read TGTGCCTGGAGTGTCCTTGACACAACTAATGAAAAACTGTTTTTT. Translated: CAWSVLDTTNEKLFF.

CDR3 region: CASSSHDIGVSPLHF. Here the CDR3 DNA reads TGTGCCAGCAGCTCCCACGACATAGGGGTTTCACCCCTCCACTTT. The rearrangement uses TRBV7-8 and TRBJ1-6, with D possibly matching TRBD1 (5 bases). The CDR3 has 15 amino acids. V lost 4 bases to trimming and J lost 9 bases, with 16 bases between them. Per germline, CDR1 SGHVS and CDR2 FQNEAQ.

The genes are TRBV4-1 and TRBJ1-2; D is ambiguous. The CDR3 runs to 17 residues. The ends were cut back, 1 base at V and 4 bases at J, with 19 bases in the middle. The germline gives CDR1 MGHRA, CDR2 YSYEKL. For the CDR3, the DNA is TGCGCCAGCAGCCAAGTCCAAATTGGCGGGGAGGGCTATGGCTACACCTTC. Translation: CASSQVQIGGEGYGYTF.

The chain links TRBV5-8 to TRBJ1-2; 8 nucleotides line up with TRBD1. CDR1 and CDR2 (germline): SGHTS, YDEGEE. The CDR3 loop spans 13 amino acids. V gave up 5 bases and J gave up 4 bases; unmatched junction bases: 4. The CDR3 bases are TGTGCCAGCAGGCGGACAGGGAGCTATGGCTACACCTTC. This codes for CASRRTGSYGYTF.

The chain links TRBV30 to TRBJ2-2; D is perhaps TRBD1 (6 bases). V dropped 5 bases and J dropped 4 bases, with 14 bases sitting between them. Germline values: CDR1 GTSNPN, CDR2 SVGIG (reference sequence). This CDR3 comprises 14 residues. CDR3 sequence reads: CAWYSGVGTGELFF. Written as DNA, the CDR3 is TGTGCCTGGTACTCAGGGGTAGGCACCGGGGAGCTGTTTTTT.

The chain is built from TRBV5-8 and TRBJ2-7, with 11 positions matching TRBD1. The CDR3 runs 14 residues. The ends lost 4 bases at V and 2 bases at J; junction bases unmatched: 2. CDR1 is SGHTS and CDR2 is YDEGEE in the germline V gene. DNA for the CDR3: TGTGCCAGCAGCACGGGACAGGGGGCCTACGAGCAGTACTTC. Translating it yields CASSTGQGAYEQYF. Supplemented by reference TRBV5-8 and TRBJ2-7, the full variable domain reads EAGVTQSPTHLIKTRGQQATLRCSPISGHTSVYWYQQALGLGLQFLLWYDEGEERNRGNFPPRFSGRQFPNYSSELNVNALELEDSALYLCASSTGQGAYEQYFGPGTRLTVT.

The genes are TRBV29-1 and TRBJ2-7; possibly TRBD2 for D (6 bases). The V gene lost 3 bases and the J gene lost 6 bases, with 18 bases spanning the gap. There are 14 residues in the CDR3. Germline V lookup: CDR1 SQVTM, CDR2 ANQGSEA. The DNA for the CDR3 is TGCAGCGTTGAGGAACAGACGGCGGAGGGCGAGCAGTACTTC. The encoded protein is CSVEEQTAEGEQYF.

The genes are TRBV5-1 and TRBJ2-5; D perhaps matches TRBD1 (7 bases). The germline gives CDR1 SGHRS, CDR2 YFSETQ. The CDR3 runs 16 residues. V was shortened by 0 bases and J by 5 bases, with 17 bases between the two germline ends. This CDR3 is CASSLEGRGAGETQYF. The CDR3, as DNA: TGCGCCAGCAGCTTGGAGGGCAGGGGGGCCGGGGAGACCCAGTACTTC.

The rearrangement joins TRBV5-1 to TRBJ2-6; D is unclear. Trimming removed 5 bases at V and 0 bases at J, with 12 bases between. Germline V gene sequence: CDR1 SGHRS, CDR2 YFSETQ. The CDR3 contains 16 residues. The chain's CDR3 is CASRDITFSGANVLTF. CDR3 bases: TGCGCCAGCAGAGACATCACCTTCTCTGGGGCCAACGTCCTGACTTTC.

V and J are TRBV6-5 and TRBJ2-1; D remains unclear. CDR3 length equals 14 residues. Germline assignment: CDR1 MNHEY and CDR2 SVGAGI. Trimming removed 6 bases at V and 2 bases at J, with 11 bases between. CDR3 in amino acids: CASSPSEAYNEQFF. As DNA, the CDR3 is TGTGCCAGCAGCCCTTCTGAGGCCTACAATGAGCAGTTCTTC.

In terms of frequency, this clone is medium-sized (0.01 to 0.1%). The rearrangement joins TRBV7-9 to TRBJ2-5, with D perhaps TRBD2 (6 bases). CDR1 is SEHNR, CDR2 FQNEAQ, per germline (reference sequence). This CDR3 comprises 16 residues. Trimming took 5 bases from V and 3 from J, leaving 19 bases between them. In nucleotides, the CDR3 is TGTGCCAGCAGCCCCTCGGAGGGTGGGCCAAAAGAGACCCAGTACTTC. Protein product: CASSPSEGGPKETQYF.

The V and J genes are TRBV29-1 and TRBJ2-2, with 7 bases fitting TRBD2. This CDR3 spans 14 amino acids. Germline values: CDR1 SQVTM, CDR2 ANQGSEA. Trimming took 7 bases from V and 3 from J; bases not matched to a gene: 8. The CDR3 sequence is CSAGLGLDTGELFF. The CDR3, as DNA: TGCAGCGCGGGGCTAGGACTAGACACCGGGGAGCTGTTTTTT.

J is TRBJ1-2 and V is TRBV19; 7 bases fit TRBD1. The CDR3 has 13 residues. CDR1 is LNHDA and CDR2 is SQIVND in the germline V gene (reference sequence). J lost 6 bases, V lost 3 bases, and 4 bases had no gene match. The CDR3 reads CASSIPGQNGYTF. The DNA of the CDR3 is TGTGCCAGTAGTATTCCGGGACAGAATGGCTACACCTTC.

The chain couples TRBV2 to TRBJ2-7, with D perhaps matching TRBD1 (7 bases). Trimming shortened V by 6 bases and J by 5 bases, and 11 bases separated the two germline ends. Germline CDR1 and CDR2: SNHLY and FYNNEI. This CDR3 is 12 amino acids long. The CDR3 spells CASRQGRNEQYF. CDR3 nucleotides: TGTGCCAGCAGACAGGGGAGGAACGAGCAGTACTTC.

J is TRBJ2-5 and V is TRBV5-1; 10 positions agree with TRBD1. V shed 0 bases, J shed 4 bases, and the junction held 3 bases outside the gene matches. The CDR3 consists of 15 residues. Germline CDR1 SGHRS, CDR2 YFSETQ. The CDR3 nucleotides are TGCGCCAGCAGCTTGGAGACAGGGGGCGGAGAGACCCAGTACTTC. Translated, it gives CASSLETGGGETQYF.

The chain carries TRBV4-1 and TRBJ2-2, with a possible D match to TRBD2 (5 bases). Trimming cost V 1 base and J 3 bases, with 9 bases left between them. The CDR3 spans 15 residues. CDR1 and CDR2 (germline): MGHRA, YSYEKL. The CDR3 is CASSQGGPDTGELFF. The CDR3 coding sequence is TGCGCCAGCAGCCAAGGAGGGCCGGACACCGGGGAGCTGTTTTTT.

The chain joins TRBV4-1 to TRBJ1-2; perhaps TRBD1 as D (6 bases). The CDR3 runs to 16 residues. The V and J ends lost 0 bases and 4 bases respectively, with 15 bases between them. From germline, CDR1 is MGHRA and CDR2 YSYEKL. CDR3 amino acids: CASSQDGQGFIYGYTF. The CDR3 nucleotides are TGCGCCAGCAGCCAAGATGGTCAGGGGTTTATCTATGGCTACACCTTC.

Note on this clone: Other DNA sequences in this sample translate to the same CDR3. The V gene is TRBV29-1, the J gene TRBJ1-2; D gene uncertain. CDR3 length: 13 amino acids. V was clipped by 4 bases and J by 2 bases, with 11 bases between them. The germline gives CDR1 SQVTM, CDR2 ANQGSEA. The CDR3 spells CSVGDSENYGYTF. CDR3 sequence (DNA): TGCAGCGTTGGAGACTCCGAGAACTATGGCTACACCTTC.

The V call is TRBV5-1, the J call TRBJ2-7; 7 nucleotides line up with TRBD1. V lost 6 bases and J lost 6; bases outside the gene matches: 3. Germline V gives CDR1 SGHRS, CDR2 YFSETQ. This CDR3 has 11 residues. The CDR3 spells CASTNRGEQYF. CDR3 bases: TGCGCCAGCACAAACAGGGGCGAGCAGTACTTC.

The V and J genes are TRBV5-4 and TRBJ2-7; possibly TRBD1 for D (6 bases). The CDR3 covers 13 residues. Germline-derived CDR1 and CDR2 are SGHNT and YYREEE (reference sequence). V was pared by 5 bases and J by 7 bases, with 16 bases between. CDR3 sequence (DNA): TGTGCCAGCAGTAAACAGGGCCCCGGGGAGCAGTACTTC. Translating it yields CASSKQGPGEQYF. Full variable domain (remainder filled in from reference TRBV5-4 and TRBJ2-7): ETGVTQSPTHLIKTRGQQVTLRCSSQSGHNTVSWYQQALGQGPQFIFQYYREEENGRGNFPPRFSGLQFPNYSSELNVNALELDDSALYLCASSKQGPGEQYFGPGTRLTVT.

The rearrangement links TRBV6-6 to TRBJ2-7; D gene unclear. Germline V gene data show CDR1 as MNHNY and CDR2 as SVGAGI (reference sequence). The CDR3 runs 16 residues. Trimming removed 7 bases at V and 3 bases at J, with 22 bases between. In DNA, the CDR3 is TGTGCCAGCACCCAAGGTGGGTTTCTTCAGGTCTACGAGCAGTACTTC. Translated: CASTQGGFLQVYEQYF.

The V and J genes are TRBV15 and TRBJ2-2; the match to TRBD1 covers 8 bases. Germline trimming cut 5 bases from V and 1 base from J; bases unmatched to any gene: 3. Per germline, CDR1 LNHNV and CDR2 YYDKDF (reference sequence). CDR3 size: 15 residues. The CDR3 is CATSEGTGNTGELFF. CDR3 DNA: TGTGCCACCAGCGAGGGGACAGGGAACACCGGGGAGCTGTTTTTT.

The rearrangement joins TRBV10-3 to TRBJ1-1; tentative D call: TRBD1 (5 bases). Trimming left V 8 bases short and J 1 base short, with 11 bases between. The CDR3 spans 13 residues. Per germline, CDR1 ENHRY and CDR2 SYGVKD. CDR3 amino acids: CAISGDPNTEAFF. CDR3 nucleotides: TGTGCCATCTCGGGGGATCCGAACACTGAAGCTTTCTTT.

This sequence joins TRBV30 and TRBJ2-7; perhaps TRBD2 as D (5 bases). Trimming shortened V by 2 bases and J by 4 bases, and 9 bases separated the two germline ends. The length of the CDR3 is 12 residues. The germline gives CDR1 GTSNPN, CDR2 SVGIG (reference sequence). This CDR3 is CAWSPSLYEQYF. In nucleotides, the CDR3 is TGTGCCTGGAGTCCTAGCTTATACGAGCAGTACTTC.

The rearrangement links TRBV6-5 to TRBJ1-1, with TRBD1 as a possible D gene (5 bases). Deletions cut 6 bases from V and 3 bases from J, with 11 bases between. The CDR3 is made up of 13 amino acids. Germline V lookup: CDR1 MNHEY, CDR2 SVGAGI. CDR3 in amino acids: CASSKRGDTEAFF. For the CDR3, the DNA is TGTGCCAGCAGCAAGCGGGGGGACACTGAAGCTTTCTTT.

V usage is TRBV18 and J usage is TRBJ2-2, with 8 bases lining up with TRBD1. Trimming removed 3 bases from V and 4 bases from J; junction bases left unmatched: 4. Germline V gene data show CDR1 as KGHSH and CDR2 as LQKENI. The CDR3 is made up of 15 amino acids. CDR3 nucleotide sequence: TGTGCCAGCTCACCCCAGGGGGCTCTCACCGGGGAGCTGTTTTTT. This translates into CASSPQGALTGELFF.

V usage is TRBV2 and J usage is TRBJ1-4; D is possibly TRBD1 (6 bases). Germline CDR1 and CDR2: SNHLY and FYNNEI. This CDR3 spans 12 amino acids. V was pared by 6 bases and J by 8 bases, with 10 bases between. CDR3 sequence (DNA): TGTGCCAGCAGGGACAGTAGCGAAAAACTGTTTTTT. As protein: CASRDSSEKLFF.

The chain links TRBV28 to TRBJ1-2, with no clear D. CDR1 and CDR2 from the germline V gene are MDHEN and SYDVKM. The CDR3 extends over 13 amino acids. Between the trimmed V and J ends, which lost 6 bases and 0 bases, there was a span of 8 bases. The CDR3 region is CASSFLANYGYTF. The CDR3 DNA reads TGTGCCAGCAGCTTCTTAGCTAACTATGGCTACACCTTC.

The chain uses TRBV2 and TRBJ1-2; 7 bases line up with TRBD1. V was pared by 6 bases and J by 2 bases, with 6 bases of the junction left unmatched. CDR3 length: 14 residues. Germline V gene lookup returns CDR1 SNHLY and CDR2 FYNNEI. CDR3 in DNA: TGTGCCAGCAGCGCCCCGGGACAGAACTATGGCTACACCTTC. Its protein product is CASSAPGQNYGYTF.

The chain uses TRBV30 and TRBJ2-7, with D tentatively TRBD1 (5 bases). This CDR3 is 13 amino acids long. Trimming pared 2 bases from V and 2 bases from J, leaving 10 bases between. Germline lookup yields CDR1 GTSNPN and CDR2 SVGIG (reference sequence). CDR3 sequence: CAWSTGHTYEQYF. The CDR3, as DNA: TGTGCCTGGAGTACCGGACATACCTACGAGCAGTACTTC.